This T cell receptor beta chain was recovered during a study of blood T cell repertoires in COVID-19. Only in-frame clones appear in the TCRdb table, and some are missing; sequencing was by immunoSEQ multiplex PCR. The sample yields 120,000 to 150,000 clones, approximately 92% seen once. V gave up 6 bases and J gave up 5 bases, with 13 bases separating them. The CDR3 consists of 14 residues. Germline V gene lookup returns CDR1 WNHNN and CDR2 SYGVQD (reference sequence). The J gene is TRBJ2-2, the V gene TRBV10-1, with no clear D. Sequenced sample: peripheral blood. The clonotype originates from a man aged 18-30 years with COVID-19, enrolled during active disease. CDR3 DNA sequence: TGCGCCAGCAGCCCGGCCGGGTGGACCGGGGAGCTGTTTTTT. Residues: CASSPAGWTGELFF.